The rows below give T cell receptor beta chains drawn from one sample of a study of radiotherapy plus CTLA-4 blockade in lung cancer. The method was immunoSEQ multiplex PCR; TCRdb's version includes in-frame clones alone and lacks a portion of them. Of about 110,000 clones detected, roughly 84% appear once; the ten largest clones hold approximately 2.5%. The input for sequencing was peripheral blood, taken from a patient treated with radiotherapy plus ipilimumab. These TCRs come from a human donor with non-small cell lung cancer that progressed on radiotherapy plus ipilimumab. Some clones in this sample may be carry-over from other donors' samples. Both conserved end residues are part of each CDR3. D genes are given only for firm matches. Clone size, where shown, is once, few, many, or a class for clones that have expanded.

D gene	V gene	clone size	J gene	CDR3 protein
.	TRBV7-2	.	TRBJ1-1	CASSLVGGNTEAFF
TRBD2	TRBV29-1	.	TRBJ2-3	CSVGYSGGADTQYF
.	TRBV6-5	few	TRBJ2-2	CASSSGLLNTGELFF
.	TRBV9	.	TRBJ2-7	CASSVDGSSSYEQYF
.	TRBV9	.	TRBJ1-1	CASSVVSLVNAEAFF
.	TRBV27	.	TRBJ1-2	CASSLFWKGGDYGYTF
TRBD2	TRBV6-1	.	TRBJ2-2	CASSEGTSGVTTGELFF
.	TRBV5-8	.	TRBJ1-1	CASSLVKGGRTEAFF
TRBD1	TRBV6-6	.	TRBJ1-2	CASRVPGQGKSGYTF
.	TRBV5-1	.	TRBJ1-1	CASSLGHPNTEAFF
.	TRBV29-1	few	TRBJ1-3	CSVEEHTGNTIYF
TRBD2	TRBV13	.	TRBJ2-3	CASSLSSGGAGADTQYF
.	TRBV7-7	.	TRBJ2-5	CASSSTVVQETQYF
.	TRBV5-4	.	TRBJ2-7	CASSLEVAYEQYF
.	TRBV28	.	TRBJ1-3	CASSLFSGNTIYF
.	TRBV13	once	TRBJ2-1	CASSRLILNPEQFF
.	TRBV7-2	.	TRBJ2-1	CASSPRRRASGWGEQFF
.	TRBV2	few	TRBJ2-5	CASRILRDPQETQYF
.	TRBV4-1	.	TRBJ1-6	CASSQDGVWSNSPLHF
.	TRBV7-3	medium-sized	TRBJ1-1	CASSLDPNTEAFF
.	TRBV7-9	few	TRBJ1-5	CASSRTGLGNQPQHF
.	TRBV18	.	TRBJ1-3	CASSPSTGNSGNTIYF
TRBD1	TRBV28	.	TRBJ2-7	CASSLYRGLRYEQYF
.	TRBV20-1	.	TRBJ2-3	CSAILLGTQYF
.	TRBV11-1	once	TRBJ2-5	CASSLERDRQETQYF
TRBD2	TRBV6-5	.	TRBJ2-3	CASSYGGGAVDTQYF
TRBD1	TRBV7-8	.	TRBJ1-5	CASSDGTGDQPQHF
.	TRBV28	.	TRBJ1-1	CASSFPREANTEAFF
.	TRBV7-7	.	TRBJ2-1	CASSPGVVYNEQFF
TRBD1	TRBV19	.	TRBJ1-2	CASRKTGGIYGYTF
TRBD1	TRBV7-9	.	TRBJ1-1	CASSTRQGSYTEAFF
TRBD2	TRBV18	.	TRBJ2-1	CASSRTLAGLYNEQFF
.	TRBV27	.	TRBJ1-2	CASRLGGQTYGYTF
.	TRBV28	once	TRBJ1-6	CASTRGGSPLHF
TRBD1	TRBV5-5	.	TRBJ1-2	CASSPTLRQGNNYGYTF
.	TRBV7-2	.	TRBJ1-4	CASSRSFHEKLFF
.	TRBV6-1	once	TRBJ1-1	CASSSWVGPPEAFF
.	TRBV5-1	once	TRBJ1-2	CATQGSGTYGYTF
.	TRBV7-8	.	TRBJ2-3	CASTPLPTGLGDTQYF
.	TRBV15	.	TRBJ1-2	CATSDPPGYGYTF
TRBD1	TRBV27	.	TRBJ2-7	CASILVGDRGYEQYF
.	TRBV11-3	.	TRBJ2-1	CASSLGVSTGTYNEQFF